The 21 T cell receptor beta chains reported below all come from one sample, sequenced in a study of liver allograft versus peripheral blood T cells. Study-wide context: Comparisons were made between T cell receptor repertoires found in transplanted livers and those circulating in recipients' peripheral blood.

MiXCR was run by TCRdb on the reads, yielding one entry per CDR3 protein. The top ten clones hold roughly 13% of a sample with 13,000 or so distinct CDR3 sequences, approximately 20% of them seen once. These receptors all come from a human patient who had a liver transplant. Some T cells here may be from the graft donor.

This clonotype was counted many times. The chain couples TRBV15 to TRBJ2-5, with D possibly TRBD2 on 6 matching bases. Trimming left V 7 bases short and J 0 bases short, with 12 bases between. Germline V CDR1 and CDR2: LNHNV, YYDKDF (reference sequence). The CDR3 extends over 14 amino acids. DNA of the CDR3: TGTGCCACCAAGGCCAGGACTAACCAAGAGACCCAGTACTTC. Protein sequence: CATKARTNQETQYF.

This clonotype was observed a handful of times. The chain carries TRBV24-1 and TRBJ2-3; 7 positions match TRBD1. V was pared by 3 bases and J by 3 bases, with 5 bases of the junction left unmatched. Germline CDR1 and CDR2: KGHDR and SFDVKD. CDR3 size: 15 residues. DNA for the CDR3: TGTGCCACCAGTGATAATTCAGGGGGAACAGATACGCAGTATTTT. It specifies CATSDNSGGTDTQYF.

The V and J genes are TRBV11-3 and TRBJ2-7; the D is unclear. There are 12 residues in the CDR3. Germline values: CDR1 SGHNT, CDR2 YENEEA. The V end was cut by 6 bases, the J end by 4 bases, with 10 bases between. The CDR3 loop reads CASSPNGYEQYF. The CDR3 DNA follows: TGTGCCAGCAGTCCCAACGGTTACGAGCAGTACTTC.

This clonotype was seen repeatedly, ten times or more. The V gene is TRBV27, the J gene TRBJ1-1; weak D call: TRBD1 (6 bases). Trimming removed 3 bases at V and 7 bases at J, with 30 bases between. The germline gives CDR1 MNHEY, CDR2 SMNVEV (reference sequence). The CDR3 extends over 19 amino acids. CDR3 sequence (DNA): TGTGCCAGCAGTTTCGCTTTGCGGACGGGATCCACCAAGGGGGGTGAAGCTTTCTTT. It specifies CASSFALRTGSTKGGEAFF.

This clonotype was seen repeatedly, ten times or more. This chain uses TRBV19 with TRBJ1-1; no clear D gene. The V end was cut by 1 base, the J end by 3 bases, with 15 bases between. The CDR3 runs 16 residues. Germline assignment: CDR1 LNHDA and CDR2 SQIVND (reference sequence). CDR3 DNA sequence: TGTGCCAGTAGTATAGGCGGGTATCTTCGGGACACTGAAGCTTTCTTT. Amino acids: CASSIGGYLRDTEAFF.

This chain links TRBV3-2 with TRBJ2-3; TRBD2, as called in the table, went unchecked against the DNA. TRBV3-2 is classified as a pseudogene. The CDR3 loop spans 20 amino acids. The CDR3 sequence is CASSQARGSGRAGEADTQYF. For the CDR3, the DNA is TGTGCCAGCAGCCAAGCTCGTGGTAGCGGGAGGGCCGGAGAGGCAGATACGCAGTATTTT.

By frequency in the sample, this clonotype is medium-sized. This chain links TRBV13 with TRBJ1-2, with a possible D match to TRBD1 (6 bases). The CDR3 has 15 amino acids. The germline CDR1 and CDR2 sequences are PRHDT and FYEKMQ (reference sequence). Trimming left V 2 bases short and J 4 bases short, with 14 bases between. CDR3: CASSLPVGDTYGYTF. DNA of the CDR3: TGTGCCAGCAGCTTACCCGTCGGGGACACCTATGGCTACACCTTC.

This clonotype was observed a handful of times. This sequence joins TRBV11-2 and TRBJ1-1, with TRBD1 as a possible D gene (5 bases). V was clipped by 4 bases and J by 5 bases, with 11 bases between them. From germline, CDR1 is SGHAT and CDR2 FQNNGV. The CDR3 is made up of 13 amino acids. The CDR3 DNA reads as TGTGCCAGCAGCTCGCAACAGGATACTGAAGCTTTCTTT. Translated, it gives CASSSQQDTEAFF.

This clonotype is labeled medium-sized (0.01 to 0.1%). The chain is built from TRBV29-1 and TRBJ2-3; D is perhaps TRBD1 or TRBD2 (6 bases each). The CDR3 consists of 15 residues. Germline CDR1 reads SQVTM; CDR2 reads ANQGSEA. V lost 7 bases and J lost 0, with 17 bases in between. The CDR3 spells CSGGPSATSTDTQYF. DNA for the CDR3: TGCAGCGGGGGGCCTAGCGCGACTAGCACAGATACGCAGTATTTT.

By share, this clonotype counts as medium-sized. The V call is TRBV29-1, the J call TRBJ1-2, with 11 bases lining up with TRBD1. In germline, CDR1 is SQVTM, CDR2 ANQGSEA. The V segment lost 5 bases and the J segment 4 bases; nucleotides outside the gene matches: 3. The CDR3 sequence is 13 residues long. CDR3 DNA sequence: TGCAGCGTTAGGACAGGGGGCGGCTATGGCTACACCTTC. As protein: CSVRTGGGYGYTF.

This clonotype was observed many times. The chain has TRBV11-1 and TRBJ1-6; maybe TRBD1 (6 bases). Trimming took off 6 bases at V and 0 bases at J, with 6 bases between the two ends. The CDR3 spans 14 residues. Germline V CDR1 and CDR2: SGHAT, FQDESV (reference sequence). The CDR3, as DNA: TGTGCCAGCAGGGACAGCTCCTATAATTCACCCCTCCACTTT. Translation gives CASRDSSYNSPLHF.

This clonotype is medium-sized. The CDR3 DNA sequence: TGTGCCAGCAGCTCCCAGGCTCACTATGGCTACACCTTC. It encodes CASSSQAHYGYTF. The J gene is TRBJ1-2, the V gene TRBV5-6; D remains unclear. CDR3 length: 13 residues. Trimming took off 3 bases at V and 3 bases at J, with 9 bases between the two ends. Germline assignment: CDR1 SGHDT and CDR2 YYEEEE. Full variable domain (outside the CDR3, taken from reference TRBV5-6 and TRBJ1-2): DAGVTQSPTHLIKTRGQQVTLRCSPKSGHDTVSWYQQALGQGPQFIFQYYEEEERQRGNFPDRFSGHQFPNYSSELNVNALLLGDSALYLCASSSQAHYGYTFGSGTRLTVV.

This clonotype was found many times. The chain is built from TRBV7-2 and TRBJ1-1; 8 positions agree with TRBD1. Germline CDR1 is SGHTA and CDR2 is FQGNSA. The length of the CDR3 is 17 residues. V lost 0 bases, J lost 7 bases, and 13 bases stayed unmatched. This CDR3 reads CASSLAAQGAVRGEAFF. Written as DNA, the CDR3 is TGTGCCAGCAGCTTAGCGGCTCAGGGGGCAGTAAGGGGTGAAGCTTTCTTT.

The CDR3 sequence: CSAGRGVGELFF. CDR3 nucleotide sequence: TGCAGTGCTGGGAGAGGCGTCGGGGAGCTGTTTTTT. The V gene is TRBV20-1, the J gene TRBJ2-2; D perhaps matches TRBD2 (5 bases). V lost 5 bases to trimming and J lost 7 bases, with 11 bases between them. The CDR3 consists of 12 residues. Germline-derived CDR1 and CDR2 are DFQATT and SNEGSKA (reference sequence).

This clonotype is classed as medium-sized. The chain combines TRBV10-3 with TRBJ2-3; 11 nucleotides agree with TRBD2. J gave up 3 bases and V 3 bases, and 11 bases lay outside the gene matches. CDR1 and CDR2 from the germline V gene are ENHRY and SYGVKD. This CDR3 comprises 18 residues. The CDR3, as DNA: TGTGCCATCAGTGATGATAGCGGGAGGGCAGTAGGAACAGATACGCAGTATTTT. This gives the protein CAISDDSGRAVGTDTQYF.

This clonotype appeared a single time. This may stem from a read error, because a much larger clone lies one nucleotide away. The V gene is TRBV7-2, the J gene TRBJ2-5; no clear D. Germline V gene data show CDR1 as SGHTA and CDR2 as FQGNSA. Trimming left V 1 base short and J 4 bases short, with 10 bases between. This CDR3 comprises 14 residues. CDR3 sequence (DNA): TGTGCCAGCAGCTTAGGAAAAGATGGAGAGACCCAGTACTTC. Protein product: CASSLGKDGETQYF.

This clonotype was seen ten or more times. CDR3 in amino acids: CASSRLGVGELFF. CDR3 bases: TGTGCCAGCAGCCGCCTGGGGGTCGGGGAGCTGTTTTTT. The chain has TRBV28 and TRBJ2-2; D may correspond to TRBD1 or TRBD2 (5 bases each). The germline gives CDR1 MDHEN, CDR2 SYDVKM. V was cut by 6 bases and J by 7 bases, with 12 bases left in between. The CDR3 loop spans 13 amino acids.

This clonotype has more than one count but fewer than ten. This chain uses TRBV20-1 with TRBJ1-2; weak D call: TRBD1 (6 bases). The CDR3 covers 13 residues. V lost 6 bases and J 4 bases, leaving 15 bases between the germline ends. Germline loops: CDR1 DFQATT, CDR2 SNEGSKA (reference sequence). The CDR3 DNA sequence: TGCAGTGCGGGAGACAGGTCAACCTATGGCTACACCTTC. Translation: CSAGDRSTYGYTF.

The rearrangement uses TRBV7-3 and TRBJ2-5; D remains unclear. CDR1 is SGHTA and CDR2 is FQGTGA in the germline V gene. The CDR3 contains 13 residues. Trimming stripped 1 base from V and 4 bases from J, with 7 bases between. Here the CDR3 reads CASSLSVGETQYF. The CDR3 DNA reads as TGTGCCAGCAGCTTAAGTGTGGGAGAGACCCAGTACTTC.

V and J are TRBV20-1 and TRBJ1-4; the D gene is possibly TRBD1 (6 bases). CDR1 is DFQATT, CDR2 SNEGSKA, per germline (reference sequence). CDR3 length: 13 residues. The V and J ends lost 3 bases and 12 bases respectively, with 17 bases between them. This chain's CDR3 is CSARGQGGVELFF. The CDR3 DNA sequence: TGCAGTGCTAGGGGACAAGGAGGCGTTGAACTGTTTTTT.

This clonotype is labeled medium-sized. J is TRBJ1-1 and V is TRBV13; the match to TRBD1 covers 10 bases. The CDR3 spans 16 residues. Germline lookup yields CDR1 PRHDT and CDR2 FYEKMQ (reference sequence). V lost 3 bases and J lost 1; bases outside the gene matches: 5. This chain's CDR3 is CASSLAWTGGNTEAFF. In DNA, the CDR3 is TGTGCCAGCAGCTTGGCCTGGACAGGGGGGAACACTGAAGCTTTCTTT.